The 2 T cell receptor beta chains given below trace back to one sample, sequenced in a study of blood T cell repertoires in COVID-19. Profiling relied on immunoSEQ multiplex PCR, and the TCRdb table lists in-frame clones only, not all of them. This sample yields 90,000 or so clones, of which about 90% are seen a single time; about 1.7% belongs to the top ten. The sample taken for sequencing was peripheral blood. All receptors derive from a human donor with active COVID-19. The donor label of this sample is uncertain.

The chain employs TRBV19 and TRBJ2-1; possible D gene TRBD2, 6 bases. Trimming cost V 4 bases and J 0 bases, with 10 bases left between them. Germline lookup yields CDR1 LNHDA and CDR2 SQIVND (reference sequence). The CDR3 spans 15 residues. CDR3: CASSKAGISYNEQFF. The CDR3 bases are TGTGCCAGTAGTAAGGCGGGGATCTCCTACAATGAGCAGTTCTTC.

V and J are TRBV5-1 and TRBJ1-2; D possibly corresponds to TRBD1 (6 bases). V lost 0 bases and J 4 bases, leaving 10 bases between the germline ends. CDR1 and CDR2 from the germline V gene are SGHRS and YFSETQ. The CDR3 has 14 amino acids. The CDR3 sequence: CASSLEGHLYGYTF. CDR3 DNA: TGCGCCAGCAGCTTGGAGGGACACCTCTATGGCTACACCTTC.